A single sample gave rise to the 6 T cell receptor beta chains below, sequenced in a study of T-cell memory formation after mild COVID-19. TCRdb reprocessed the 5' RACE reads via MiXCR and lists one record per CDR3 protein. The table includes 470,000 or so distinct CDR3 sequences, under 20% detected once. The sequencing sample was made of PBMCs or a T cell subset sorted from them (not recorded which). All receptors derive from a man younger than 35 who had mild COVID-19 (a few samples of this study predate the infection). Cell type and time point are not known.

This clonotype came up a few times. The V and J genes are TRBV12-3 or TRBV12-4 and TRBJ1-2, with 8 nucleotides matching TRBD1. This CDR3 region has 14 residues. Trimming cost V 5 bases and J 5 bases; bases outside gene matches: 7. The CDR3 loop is CASSLGQGHYGYTF. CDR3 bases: TGTGCCAGCAGTCTTGGACAGGGTCATTATGGCTACACCTTC.

In nucleotides, the CDR3 is TGCAGCGTTGAACTAGGGACAGGGAGGGACGAGCAGTACGTC. Protein: CSVELGTGRDEQYV. V gene TRBV29-1 combines with J gene TRBJ2-7; 9 bases line up with TRBD1. The length of the CDR3 is 14 residues. V lost 2 bases to trimming and J lost 5 bases; unmatched junction nucleotides: 7. CDR1 SQVTM and CDR2 ANQGSEA come from the germline V gene.

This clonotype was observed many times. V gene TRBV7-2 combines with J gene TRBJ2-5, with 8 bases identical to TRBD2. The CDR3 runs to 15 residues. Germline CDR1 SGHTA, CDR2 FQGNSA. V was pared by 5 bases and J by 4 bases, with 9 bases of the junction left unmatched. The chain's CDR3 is CASSLLGGEAETQYF. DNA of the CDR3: TGTGCCAGCAGCCTCCTCGGGGGGGAGGCAGAGACCCAGTACTTC.

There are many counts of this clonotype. The CDR3 protein is CSAITGPLSGEQYV. CDR3 DNA sequence: TGCAGTGCTATAACAGGTCCGCTTTCGGGCGAGCAGTACGTC. The chain joins TRBV20-1 to TRBJ2-7, with D perhaps matching TRBD1 (5 bases). The CDR3 has 14 amino acids. Germline loops: CDR1 DFQATT, CDR2 SNEGSKA (reference sequence). With 4 bases removed from V and 6 bases from J, the gap between germline ends came to 19 bases.

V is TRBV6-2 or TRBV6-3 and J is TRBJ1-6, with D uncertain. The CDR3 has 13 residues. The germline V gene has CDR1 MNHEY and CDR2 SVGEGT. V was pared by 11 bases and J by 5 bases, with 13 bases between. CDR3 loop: CALRFTNNSPLHF. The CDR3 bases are TGTGCCCTGCGATTCACGAATAATTCACCCCTCCACTTT.

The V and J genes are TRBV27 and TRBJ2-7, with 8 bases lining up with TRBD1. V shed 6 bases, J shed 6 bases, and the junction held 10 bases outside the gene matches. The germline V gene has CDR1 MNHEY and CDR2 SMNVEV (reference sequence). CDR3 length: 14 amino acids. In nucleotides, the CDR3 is TGTGCCAGCAGACCGACAGGGGTGGGCCTCGAGCAGTACTTC. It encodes CASRPTGVGLEQYF.